A selection of T cell receptor beta chains follows, all from one sample in a study of blood T cell repertoires in COVID-19. Some clones are missing from TCRdb's copy, which holds only in-frame ones; the method was immunoSEQ multiplex PCR. The sample holds some 170,000 clones; over 80% are singletons and the top ten take roughly 9.1%. Sequencing was carried out using peripheral blood. Receptors were obtained from an elderly woman with active or convalescent COVID-19. Each CDR3 is given with its conserved first and last residue. The order of the fields is CDR3 length, J gene, V gene, CDR3 protein.

length: 13; J: TRBJ2-1; V: TRBV12-3/TRBV12-4; CDR3: CASSSSYGNEQFF
length: 19; J: TRBJ2-1; V: TRBV11-2; CDR3: CASSLDREYWGSSYNEQFF
length: 13; J: TRBJ2-3; V: TRBV10-3; CDR3: CAISETGGDTQYF
length: 14; J: TRBJ1-2; V: TRBV7-2; CDR3: CASSSEGQLYGYTF
length: 14; J: TRBJ1-1; V: TRBV10-1; CDR3: CASSESRVLREAFF
length: 14; J: TRBJ2-7; V: TRBV29-1; CDR3: CSVAVGVRGYEQYF
length: 15; J: TRBJ2-1; V: TRBV2; CDR3: CASSEGLAVYNEQFF
length: 15; J: TRBJ2-1; V: TRBV19; CDR3: CASSIGSGGASEQFF
length: 17; J: TRBJ1-6; V: TRBV19; CDR3: CASSIFRRDRGNSPLHF
length: 15; J: TRBJ1-4; V: TRBV4-1; CDR3: CASSQEGQGNEKLFF
length: 15; J: TRBJ2-7; V: TRBV7-9; CDR3: CASSRSGGNSYEQYF
length: 15; J: TRBJ1-2; V: TRBV4-1; CDR3: CASSQGSQAFYGYTF
length: 12; J: TRBJ2-7; V: TRBV9; CDR3: CASSPGQYEQYF
length: 15; J: TRBJ1-1; V: TRBV6-5; CDR3: CASSYSYTGNTEAFF
length: 16; J: TRBJ2-2; V: TRBV29-1; CDR3: CSVERGTSGNTGELFF
length: 15; J: TRBJ2-2; V: TRBV27; CDR3: CASGKTGGLAGELFF
length: 14; J: TRBJ2-7; V: TRBV10-3; CDR3: CAISELVGSYEQYF
length: 15; J: TRBJ2-7; V: TRBV5-1; CDR3: CASSLEGQGSYEQYF
length: 13; J: TRBJ2-7; V: TRBV5-1; CDR3: CASSPSSGYEQYF
length: 16; J: TRBJ1-5; V: TRBV10-3; CDR3: CAISESPGGLNQPQHF
length: 12; J: TRBJ1-2; V: TRBV7-2; CDR3: CASSYLNYGYTF
length: 17; J: TRBJ1-3; V: TRBV7-9; CDR3: CASSSLRDSRSGNTIYF
length: 14; J: TRBJ1-5; V: TRBV15; CDR3: CATSRDRGTEPQHF
length: 15; J: TRBJ2-3; V: TRBV9; CDR3: CASSDSGGAWGTQYF
length: 15; J: TRBJ2-3; V: TRBV7-3; CDR3: CASSRLGQATDTQYF
length: 12; J: TRBJ2-1; V: TRBV29-1; CDR3: CSVEAGPNEQFF
length: 17; J: TRBJ1-4; V: TRBV19; CDR3: CASSINTVTATNEKLFF
length: 15; J: TRBJ1-4; V: TRBV7-2; CDR3: CASSQDRGRIEKLFF
length: 14; J: TRBJ2-5; V: TRBV18; CDR3: CASSSQGYQETQYF
length: 15; J: TRBJ2-5; V: TRBV9; CDR3: CASSVAGGPQETQYF
length: 15; J: TRBJ2-5; V: TRBV5-1; CDR3: CASRDSGGSQETQYF
length: 14; J: TRBJ2-5; V: TRBV7-8; CDR3: CASSGVETQETQYF
length: 12; J: TRBJ1-1; V: TRBV14; CDR3: CASSSFGGEAFF
length: 16; J: TRBJ1-3; V: TRBV4-3; CDR3: CASSQGGRTSGNTIYF
length: 17; J: TRBJ2-2; V: TRBV7-2; CDR3: CASSLVGGQGTTGELFF
length: 12; J: TRBJ2-2; V: TRBV6-5; CDR3: CASASGIGELFF